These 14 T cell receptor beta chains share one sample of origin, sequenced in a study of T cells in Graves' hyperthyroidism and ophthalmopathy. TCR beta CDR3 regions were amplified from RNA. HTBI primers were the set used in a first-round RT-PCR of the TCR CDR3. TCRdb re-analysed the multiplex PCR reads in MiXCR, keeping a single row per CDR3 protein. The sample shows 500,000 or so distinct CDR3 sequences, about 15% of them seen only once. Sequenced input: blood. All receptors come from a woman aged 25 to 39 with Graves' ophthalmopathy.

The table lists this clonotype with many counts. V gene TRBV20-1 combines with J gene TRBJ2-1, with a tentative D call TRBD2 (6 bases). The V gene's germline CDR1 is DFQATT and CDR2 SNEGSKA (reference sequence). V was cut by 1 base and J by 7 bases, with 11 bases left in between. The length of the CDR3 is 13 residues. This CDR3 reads CSARVGSKNEQFF. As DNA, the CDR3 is TGCAGTGCTAGAGTCGGGAGCAAAAATGAGCAGTTCTTC.

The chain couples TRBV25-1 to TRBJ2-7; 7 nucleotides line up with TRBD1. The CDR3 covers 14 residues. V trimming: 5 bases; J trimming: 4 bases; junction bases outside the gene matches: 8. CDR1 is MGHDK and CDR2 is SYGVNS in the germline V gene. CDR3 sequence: CASSTGQRVYEQYF. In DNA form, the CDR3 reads TGTGCCAGCAGTACGGGACAGAGAGTTTACGAGCAGTACTTC.

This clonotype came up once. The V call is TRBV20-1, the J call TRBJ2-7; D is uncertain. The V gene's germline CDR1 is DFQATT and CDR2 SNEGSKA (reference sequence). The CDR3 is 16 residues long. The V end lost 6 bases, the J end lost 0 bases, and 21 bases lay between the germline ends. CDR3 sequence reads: CSADPPSETPSYEQYF. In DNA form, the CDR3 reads TGCAGTGCCGACCCCCCAAGCGAAACACCCTCCTACGAGCAGTACTTC.

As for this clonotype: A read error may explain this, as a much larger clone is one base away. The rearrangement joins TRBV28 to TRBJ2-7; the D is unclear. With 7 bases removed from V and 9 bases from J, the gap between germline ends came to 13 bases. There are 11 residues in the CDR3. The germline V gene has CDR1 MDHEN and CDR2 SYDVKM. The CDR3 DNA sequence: TGTGCCAGCAATAACCTCCTCGGGCAGTACTTC. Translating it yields CASNNLLGQYF.

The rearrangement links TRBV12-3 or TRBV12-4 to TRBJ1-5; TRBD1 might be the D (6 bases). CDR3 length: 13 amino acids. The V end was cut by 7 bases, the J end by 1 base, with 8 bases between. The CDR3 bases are TGTGCCAGCAAAGGGGGAAGCAATCAGCCCCAGCATTTT. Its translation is CASKGGSNQPQHF.

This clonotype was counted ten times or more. The CDR3, as DNA: TGTGCCACCAGCAGGCATAGCGGGAGAAGGAATGAGCAGTTCTTC. Translating it yields CATSRHSGRRNEQFF. The chain links TRBV15 to TRBJ2-1, with 9 bases lining up with TRBD2. The V gene end was trimmed by 3 bases and the J gene end by 7 bases; junction bases not matched to a gene: 7. The length of the CDR3 is 15 residues. The V gene's germline CDR1 is LNHNV and CDR2 YYDKDF (reference sequence).

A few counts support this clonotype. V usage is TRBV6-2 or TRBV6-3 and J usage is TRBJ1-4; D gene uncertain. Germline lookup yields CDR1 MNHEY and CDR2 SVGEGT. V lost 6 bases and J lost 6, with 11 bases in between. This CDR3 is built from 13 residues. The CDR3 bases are TGTGCCAGCAGCGAAGTGAAGGATGAAAAACTGTTTTTT. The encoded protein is CASSEVKDEKLFF.

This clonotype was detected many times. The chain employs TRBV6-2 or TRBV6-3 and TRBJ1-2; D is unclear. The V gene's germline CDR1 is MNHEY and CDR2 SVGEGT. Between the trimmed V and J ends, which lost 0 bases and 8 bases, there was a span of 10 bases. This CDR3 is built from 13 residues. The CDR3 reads CASSYSNAKGYTF. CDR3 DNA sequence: TGTGCCAGCAGTTACTCGAATGCGAAAGGCTACACCTTC.

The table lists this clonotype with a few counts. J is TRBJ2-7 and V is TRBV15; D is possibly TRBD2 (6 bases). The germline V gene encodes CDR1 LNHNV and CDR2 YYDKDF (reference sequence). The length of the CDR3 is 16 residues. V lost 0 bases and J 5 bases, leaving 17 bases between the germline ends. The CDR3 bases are TGTGCCACCAGCAGAGATGAAGGCGGGATGCTCGACGAGCAGTACTTC. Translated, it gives CATSRDEGGMLDEQYF. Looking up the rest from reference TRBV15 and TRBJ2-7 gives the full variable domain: DAMVIQNPRYQVTQFGKPVTLSCSQTLNHNVMYWYQQKSSQAPKLLFHYYDKDFNNEADTPDNFQSRRPNTSFCFLDIRSPGLGDTAMYLCATSRDEGGMLDEQYFGPGTRLTVT.

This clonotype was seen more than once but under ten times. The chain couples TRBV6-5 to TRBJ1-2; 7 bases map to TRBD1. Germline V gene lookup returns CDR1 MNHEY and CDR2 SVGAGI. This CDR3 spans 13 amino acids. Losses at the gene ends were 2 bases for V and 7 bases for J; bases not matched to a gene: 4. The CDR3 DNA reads TGTGCCAGCAGTTACCCAGGGGGTGGTGGCTACACCTTC. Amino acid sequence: CASSYPGGGGYTF.

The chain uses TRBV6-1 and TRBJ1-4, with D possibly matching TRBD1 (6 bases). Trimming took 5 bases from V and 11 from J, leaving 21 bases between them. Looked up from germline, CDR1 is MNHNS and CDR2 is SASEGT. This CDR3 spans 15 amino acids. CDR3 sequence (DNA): TGTGCCAGCAGTCCTCGGGGGCCTTCTGGCGGGAAACTGTTTTTT. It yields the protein CASSPRGPSGGKLFF.

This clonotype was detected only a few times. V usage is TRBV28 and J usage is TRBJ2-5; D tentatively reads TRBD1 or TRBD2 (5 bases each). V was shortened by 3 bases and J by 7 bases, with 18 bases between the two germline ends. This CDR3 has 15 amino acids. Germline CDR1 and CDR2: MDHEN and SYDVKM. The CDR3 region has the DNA TGTGCCAGCAGTTTTCACCGGGACCCTCAGGGGACCCAGTACTTC. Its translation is CASSFHRDPQGTQYF.

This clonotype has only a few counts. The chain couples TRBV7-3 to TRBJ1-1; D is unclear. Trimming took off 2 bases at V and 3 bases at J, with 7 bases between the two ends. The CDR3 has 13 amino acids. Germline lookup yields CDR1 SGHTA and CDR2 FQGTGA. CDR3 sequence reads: CASSLQRDTEAFF. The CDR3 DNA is TGTGCCAGCAGCTTACAGAGGGACACTGAAGCTTTCTTT. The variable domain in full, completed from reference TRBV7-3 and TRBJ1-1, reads GAGVSQTPSNKVTEKGKYVELRCDPISGHTALYWYRQSLGQGPEFLIYFQGTGAADDSGLPNDRFFAVRPEGSVSTLKIQRTERGDSAVYLCASSLQRDTEAFFGQGTRLTVV.

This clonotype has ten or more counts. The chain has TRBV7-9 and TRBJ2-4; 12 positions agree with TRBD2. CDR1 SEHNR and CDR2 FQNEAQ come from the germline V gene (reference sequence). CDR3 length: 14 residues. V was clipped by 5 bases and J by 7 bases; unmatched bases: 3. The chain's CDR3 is CASSQGTSGNIQYF. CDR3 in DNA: TGTGCCAGCAGCCAGGGGACTAGCGGGAACATTCAGTACTTC.